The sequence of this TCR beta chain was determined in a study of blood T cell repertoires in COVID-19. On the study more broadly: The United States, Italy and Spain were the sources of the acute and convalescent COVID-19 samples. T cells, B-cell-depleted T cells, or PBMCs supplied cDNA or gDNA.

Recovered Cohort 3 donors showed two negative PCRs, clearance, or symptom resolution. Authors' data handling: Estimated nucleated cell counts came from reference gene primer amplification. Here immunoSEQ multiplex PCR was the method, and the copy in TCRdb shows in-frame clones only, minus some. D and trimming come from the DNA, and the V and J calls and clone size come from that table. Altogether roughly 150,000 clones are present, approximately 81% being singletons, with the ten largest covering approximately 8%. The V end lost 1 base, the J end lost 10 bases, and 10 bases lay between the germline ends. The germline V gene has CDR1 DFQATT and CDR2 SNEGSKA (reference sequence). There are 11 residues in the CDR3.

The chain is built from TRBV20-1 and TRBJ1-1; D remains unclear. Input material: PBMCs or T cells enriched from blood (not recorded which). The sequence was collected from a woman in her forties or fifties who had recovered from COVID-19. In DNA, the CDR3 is TGCAGTGCTAGAGCCCCAGAGGGAGCTTTCTTT. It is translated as CSARAPEGAFF.